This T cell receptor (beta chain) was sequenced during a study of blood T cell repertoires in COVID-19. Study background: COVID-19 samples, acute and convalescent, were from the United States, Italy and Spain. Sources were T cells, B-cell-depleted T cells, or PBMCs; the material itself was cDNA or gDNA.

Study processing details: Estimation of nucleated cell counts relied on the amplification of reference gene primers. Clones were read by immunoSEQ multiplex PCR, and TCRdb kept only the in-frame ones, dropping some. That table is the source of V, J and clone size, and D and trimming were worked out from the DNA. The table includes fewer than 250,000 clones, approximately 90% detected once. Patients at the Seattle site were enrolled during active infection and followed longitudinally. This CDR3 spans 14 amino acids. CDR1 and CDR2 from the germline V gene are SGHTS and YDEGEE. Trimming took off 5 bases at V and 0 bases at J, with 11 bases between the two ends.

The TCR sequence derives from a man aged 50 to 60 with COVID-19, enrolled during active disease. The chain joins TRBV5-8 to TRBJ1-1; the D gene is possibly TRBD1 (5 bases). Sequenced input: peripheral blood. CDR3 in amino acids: CASSSARVNTEAFF. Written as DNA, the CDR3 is TGTGCCAGCAGTTCTGCCAGGGTGAACACTGAAGCTTTCTTT.